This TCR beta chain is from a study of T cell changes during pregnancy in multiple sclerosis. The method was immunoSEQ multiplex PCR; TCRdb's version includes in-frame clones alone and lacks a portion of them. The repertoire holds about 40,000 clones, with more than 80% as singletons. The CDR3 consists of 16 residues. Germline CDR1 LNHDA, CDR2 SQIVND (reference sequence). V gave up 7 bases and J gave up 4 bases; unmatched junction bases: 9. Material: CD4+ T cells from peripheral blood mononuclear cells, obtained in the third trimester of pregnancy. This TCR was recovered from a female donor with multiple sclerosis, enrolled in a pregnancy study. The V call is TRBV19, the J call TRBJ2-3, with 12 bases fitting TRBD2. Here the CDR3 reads CASTSGRAYNADTQYF. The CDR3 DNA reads TGTGCCAGTACTAGCGGGAGGGCCTATAATGCAGATACGCAGTATTTT. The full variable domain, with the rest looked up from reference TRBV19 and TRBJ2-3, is DGGITQSPKYLFRKEGQNVTLSCEQNLNHDAMYWYRQDPGQGLRLIYYSQIVNDFQKGDIAEGYSVSREKKESFPLTVTSAQKNPTAFYLCASTSGRAYNADTQYFGPGTRLTVL.